This TCR beta chain originates from a study of T cells in Graves' hyperthyroidism and ophthalmopathy. Study-wide points: A model built on 13 V-J features separated ophthalmopathy from stable hyperthyroidism.

Under 3 months was the duration of disease in ophthalmopathy patients, who also had a Clinical Activity Score of at least 3 and a NOSPECS grade of at least 4. Uncontrolled infection, other autoimmune disease, pregnancy or lactation led to exclusion. This clonotype was seen a handful of times. Antigen: not known. Authors of the study amplified TCR beta CDR3 regions from RNA transcripts. RT-PCR in the first round (using the HTBI primer set) targeted the TCR CDR3. TCRdb re-called the multiplex PCR reads with MiXCR, one entry per CDR3 protein. Altogether fewer than 650,000 distinct CDR3 sequences are present, roughly 14% being singletons, with the ten largest covering about 4.5%. The CDR3 has 16 residues. CDR1 and CDR2 (germline): PRHDT, FYEKMQ (reference sequence). Germline trimming cut 5 bases from V and 1 base from J; bases unmatched to any gene: 6.

The receptor comes from a woman aged 40 to 50 with Graves' ophthalmopathy. The V call is TRBV13, the J call TRBJ2-7, with 12 nucleotides matching TRBD2. The sequenced material came from blood. CDR3 in amino acids: CASSVASGRGSYEQYF. DNA for the CDR3: TGTGCCAGCAGCGTGGCTAGCGGGAGGGGTTCCTACGAGCAGTACTTC.